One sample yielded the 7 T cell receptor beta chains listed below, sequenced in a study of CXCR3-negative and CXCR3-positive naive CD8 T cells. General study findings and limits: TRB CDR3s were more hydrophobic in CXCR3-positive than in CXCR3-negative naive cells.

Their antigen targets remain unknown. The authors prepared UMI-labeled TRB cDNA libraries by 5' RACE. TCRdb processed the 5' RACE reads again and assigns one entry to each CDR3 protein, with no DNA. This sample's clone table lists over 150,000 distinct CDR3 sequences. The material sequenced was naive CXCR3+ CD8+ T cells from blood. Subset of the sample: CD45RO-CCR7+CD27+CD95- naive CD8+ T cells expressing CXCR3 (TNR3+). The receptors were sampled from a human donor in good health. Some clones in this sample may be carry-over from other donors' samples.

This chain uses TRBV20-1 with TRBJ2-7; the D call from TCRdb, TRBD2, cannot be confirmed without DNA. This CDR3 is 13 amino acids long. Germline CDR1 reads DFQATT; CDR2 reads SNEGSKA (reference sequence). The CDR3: CSCRLAATYEQYF.

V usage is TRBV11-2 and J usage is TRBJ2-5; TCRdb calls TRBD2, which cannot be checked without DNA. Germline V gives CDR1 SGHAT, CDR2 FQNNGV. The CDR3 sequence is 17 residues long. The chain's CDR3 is CASSSNLAGVSSETQYF.

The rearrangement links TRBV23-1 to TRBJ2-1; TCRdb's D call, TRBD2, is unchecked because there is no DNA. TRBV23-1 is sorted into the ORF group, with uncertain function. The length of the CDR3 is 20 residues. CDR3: CASSQSVPSGSRWVYNEQFF.

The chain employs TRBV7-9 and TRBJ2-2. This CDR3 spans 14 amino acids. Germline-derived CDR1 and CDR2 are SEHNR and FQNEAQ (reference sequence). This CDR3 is CASSLVWRTGELFF.

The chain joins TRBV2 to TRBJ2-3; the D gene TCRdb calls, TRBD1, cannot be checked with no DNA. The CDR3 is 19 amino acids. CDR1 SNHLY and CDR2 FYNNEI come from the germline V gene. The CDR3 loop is CASSEALLGLGTVSDTQYF.

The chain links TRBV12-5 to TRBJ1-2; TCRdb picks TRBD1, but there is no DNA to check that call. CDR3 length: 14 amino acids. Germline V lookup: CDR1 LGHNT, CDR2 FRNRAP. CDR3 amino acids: CASGLPGQTGGYTF.

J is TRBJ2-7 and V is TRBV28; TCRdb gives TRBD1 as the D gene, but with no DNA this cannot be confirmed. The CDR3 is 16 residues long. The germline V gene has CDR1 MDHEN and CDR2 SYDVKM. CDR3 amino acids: CASSSPGTGRLYEQYF.